The TCR beta chain described here comes from a study of patients and donors after allogeneic stem cell transplantation. CDR3 length: 14 residues. The germline CDR1 and CDR2 sequences are SEHNR and FQNEAQ (reference sequence). The trim removed 6 bases at V and 7 bases at J, leaving 4 bases unmatched. This clonotype has just a few counts. Each CDR3 protein is one row after TCRdb ran MiXCR on the RT-PCR reads. The top ten clones hold about 7% of a sample with fewer than 500,000 distinct CDR3 sequences, approximately 16% of them seen once. The chain couples TRBV7-9 to TRBJ1-6; 9 bases line up with TRBD1. The source material was blood, either unsorted or a sorted T cell fraction (not recorded which). The TCR comes from a human donor who was either an allogeneic HSCT recipient or a stem cell or donor lymphocyte infusion donor (not recorded which). It is not recorded whose cells these are; they may come from a transplant donor. The CDR3 DNA reads TGTGCCAGCAGACAGGGACAGGGCAATTCACCCCTCCACTTT. It specifies CASRQGQGNSPLHF.